This paragraph covers one TCR beta chain sequence. The data stem from a study of blood T cell repertoires in COVID-19. Study-level information: Italy, Spain and the United States were the sources of the convalescent and acute COVID-19 samples.

In the authors' methods: Scientists estimated how many nucleated cells there were by amplifying reference gene primers. Clones were read by immunoSEQ multiplex PCR, and TCRdb kept only the in-frame ones, dropping some. The DNA gave D and trimming, while V, J and clone size come from that table. The data contain 300,000 to 400,000 clones, about 90% of them singletons. Sequencing input: peripheral blood. The clonotype was recovered from a woman between 18 and 30 years old who had recovered from COVID-19.

Here the CDR3 reads CATSSDRSYQPQHF. CDR3 nucleotides: TGTGCCACCAGTTCAGACAGGAGTTATCAGCCCCAGCATTTT. The chain is built from TRBV24-1 and TRBJ1-5; D is perhaps TRBD1 (6 bases). The CDR3 consists of 14 residues. V was shortened by 6 bases and J by 5 bases, with 13 bases between the two germline ends. Looked up from germline, CDR1 is KGHDR and CDR2 is SFDVKD.